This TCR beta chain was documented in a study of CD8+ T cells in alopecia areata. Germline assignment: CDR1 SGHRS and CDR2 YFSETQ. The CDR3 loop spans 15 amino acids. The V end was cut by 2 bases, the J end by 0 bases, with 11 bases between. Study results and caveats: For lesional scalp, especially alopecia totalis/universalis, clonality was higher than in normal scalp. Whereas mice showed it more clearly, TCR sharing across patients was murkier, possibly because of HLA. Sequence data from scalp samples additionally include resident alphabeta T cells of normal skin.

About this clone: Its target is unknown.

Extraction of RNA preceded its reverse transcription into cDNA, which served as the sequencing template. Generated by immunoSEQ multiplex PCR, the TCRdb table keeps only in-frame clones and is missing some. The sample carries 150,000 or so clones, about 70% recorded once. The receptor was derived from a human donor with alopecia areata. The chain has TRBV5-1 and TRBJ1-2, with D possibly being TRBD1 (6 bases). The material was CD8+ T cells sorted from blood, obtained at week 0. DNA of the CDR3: TGCGCCAGCAGCTTCACCGGGACATCTAACTATGGCTACACCTTC. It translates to CASSFTGTSNYGYTF.